This T cell receptor beta chain comes out of a study of blood T cell repertoires in COVID-19. The wider study: From the United States, Italy and Spain came samples of acute and convalescent COVID-19. PBMCs, B-cell-depleted T cells, or T cells were the source of the cDNA or gDNA that made up the material.

This CDR3 comprises 17 residues. The germline gives CDR1 LNHDA, CDR2 SQIVND (reference sequence). V gave up 5 bases and J gave up 5 bases; unmatched junction bases: 7. In the original workflow: From reference gene primer amplification, estimates of nucleated cell counts were derived. Produced via immunoSEQ multiplex PCR; TCRdb's table is partial and in-frame only. For V, J and clone size, that table is used; D and trimming come from the DNA. Of approximately 170,000 clones in the sample, 80% to 90% are singletons; the top ten hold around 2%. Sequenced input: peripheral blood. The TCR comes from a woman over 75 with acute or convalescent COVID-19. J is TRBJ2-2 and V is TRBV19, with TRBD2 identical over 14 bases. CDR3 amino acids: CASSLGLAGVGTGELFF. The DNA of the CDR3 is TGTGCCAGTAGTTTGGGACTAGCGGGAGTGGGAACCGGGGAGCTGTTTTTT.